This is a list of T cell receptor beta chains from one sample in a study of shared clonotypes between healthy human individuals. Using immunoSEQ multiplex PCR, the repertoire was profiled, and TCRdb retains in-frame clones only, with some absent. This sample has fewer than 650,000 clones, with around 77% found just once. Sequencing was done on a sample of PBMCs. The receptors shown here come from a woman in her thirties or forties in good health. Some clones in this sample may be carry-over from other donors' samples. CDR3s include the opening cysteine and the closing phenylalanine or tryptophan. A D gene is named only where the DNA matches it firmly. Where a row states a size, it is once, few, many or the class of an expanded clone; other rows omit it.

j_call	cdr3_length	clone_size	v_call	d_call	cdr3_nt	cdr3_aa
TRBJ1-2	15	NA	TRBV6-5	NA	TGTGCCAGCAGTTACTCAAGGGGTGATTTCTATGGCTACACCTTC	CASSYSRGDFYGYTF
TRBJ2-3	15	NA	TRBV6-4	NA	TGTGCCAGCAGTTCCGACCAAGGGAGTGGAGATACGCAGTATTTT	CASSSDQGSGDTQYF
TRBJ2-7	15	NA	TRBV5-1	TRBD1	TGCGCCAGCAGCCAGACCGGACAGGGGACCTACGAGCAGTACTTC	CASSQTGQGTYEQYF
TRBJ2-7	16	NA	TRBV15	TRBD2	TGTGCCACCAGCAGAGAAGGACTAGCGGGGAGCCTCGAGCAGTACTTC	CATSREGLAGSLEQYF
TRBJ2-1	14	once	TRBV7-2	NA	TGTGCCAGCAGCTTACACAGGGCCTACAATGAGCAGTTCTTC	CASSLHRAYNEQFF
TRBJ2-1	17	NA	TRBV4-1	TRBD2	TGCGCCAGCAGCCAAGCCTGGACTAGCGGGAGTAGGGATGAGCAGTTCTTC	CASSQAWTSGSRDEQFF
TRBJ2-2	12	few	TRBV19	NA	TGTGCCAGTGGGTGGAACACCGGGGAGCTGTTTTTT	CASGWNTGELFF
TRBJ1-3	14	NA	TRBV25-1	NA	TGTGCCAGCAGGGACAGTACCTCTGGAAACACCATATATTTT	CASRDSTSGNTIYF
TRBJ2-3	16	NA	TRBV5-1	NA	TGCGCCAGCACCCCACGGGCTACCCGTACGGCAGATACGCAGTATTTT	CASTPRATRTADTQYF
TRBJ1-5	16	NA	TRBV6-6	NA	TGTGCCAGCAGTTTGGCCGTTGGGAGGACCAATCAGCCCCAGCATTTT	CASSLAVGRTNQPQHF
TRBJ2-7	13	NA	TRBV6-5	NA	TGTGCCAGCACGGACTCAATTCTTTACGAGCAGTACTTC	CASTDSILYEQYF
TRBJ2-7	14	NA	TRBV7-6	NA	TGTGCCAGCAGCCCCGGTGCTGAGGGGAACGAGCAGTACTTC	CASSPGAEGNEQYF
TRBJ1-2	15	NA	TRBV15	TRBD1	TGTGCCACCAGCCGTAGAGTGGGTAGACAGGGGGGCTACACCTTC	CATSRRVGRQGGYTF
TRBJ2-7	17	NA	TRBV7-8	TRBD2	TGTGCCAGCAGCTTAGACCCTGGCACTAGCGGTTCCTACGAGCAGTACTTC	CASSLDPGTSGSYEQYF
TRBJ1-3	15	few	TRBV5-4	TRBD1	TGTGCCAGCAGCAGGGACAGGGGCCAGGGAAACACCATATATTTT	CASSRDRGQGNTIYF
TRBJ2-2	16	NA	TRBV7-9	NA	TGTGCCAGCAGCTTTTACGGGATAAGGAACACCGGGGAGCTGTTTTTT	CASSFYGIRNTGELFF
TRBJ2-1	13	NA	TRBV30	NA	TGTGCCTGGAGTCGGGGCCCGTACAATGAGCAGTTCTTC	CAWSRGPYNEQFF
TRBJ2-7	15	NA	TRBV27	TRBD2	TGTGCCAGCAGTTCCCGACTAGCGGGCGCCTACGAGCAGTACTTC	CASSSRLAGAYEQYF
TRBJ2-7	13	few	TRBV5-1	NA	TGCGCCAGCAGCCGAGACCGAGAATACGAGCAGTACTTC	CASSRDREYEQYF
TRBJ2-7	18	NA	TRBV7-8	TRBD1	TGTGCCAGCAGCTTAGCCCGTTCCCTTAGGGACAGGGACTACGAGCAGTACTTC	CASSLARSLRDRDYEQYF
TRBJ2-3	14	NA	TRBV10-2	NA	TGCGCCAGCAGTGTAGCAGGGGGCACAGATACGCAGTATTTT	CASSVAGGTDTQYF
TRBJ2-1	17	NA	TRBV19	TRBD2	TGTGCCAGTAGCAGGGGACTAGCGGGAGTGTCCTACAATGAGCAGTTCTTC	CASSRGLAGVSYNEQFF
TRBJ1-1	12	NA	TRBV7-2	NA	TGTGCCAGCAGCCCACTGACAGGTTGGGCTTTCTTT	CASSPLTGWAFF
TRBJ2-1	11	NA	TRBV5-1	NA	TGCGCCAGCGCAGAATACAATGAGCAGTTCTTC	CASAEYNEQFF
TRBJ2-1	15	NA	TRBV18	NA	TGTGCCAGCTCACCGGACGCCGAAGCCCGGCGGGAGCAGTTCTTC	CASSPDAEARREQFF
TRBJ1-1	14	NA	TRBV6-5	NA	TGTGCCAGCAGTTACAGGGTCCAGAACACTGAAGCTTTCTTT	CASSYRVQNTEAFF
TRBJ2-7	15	NA	TRBV4-3	NA	TGCGCCAGCAGCCAAGGTAATAGGCCCTCCTACGAGCAGTACTTC	CASSQGNRPSYEQYF
TRBJ2-7	15	NA	TRBV5-1	TRBD2	TGCGCCAGCAGCAGCGGCCCTTCACCTAGCGGCGAGCAGTACTTC	CASSSGPSPSGEQYF
TRBJ2-1	12	NA	TRBV28	NA	TGTGCCAGCAGTCCCGGGAACCCGCGCGAGTTCTTC	CASSPGNPREFF
TRBJ2-7	14	NA	TRBV29-1	NA	TGCAGCGTCCCGGCGGCTAGCCAAGGGTACGAGCAGTACTTC	CSVPAASQGYEQYF
TRBJ2-6	14	NA	TRBV19	NA	TGTGCCAGTAGTAAAGGTTTTGGGGCCAACGTCCTGACTTTC	CASSKGFGANVLTF
TRBJ2-1	16	NA	TRBV27	TRBD1	TGTGCCAGCAGTTACAGACAGGGTTGGTCCTACAATGAGCAGTTCTTC	CASSYRQGWSYNEQFF
TRBJ2-1	13	many	TRBV4-3	TRBD2	TGCGCCAGCAGCCAAGAGCCGGTGACTAGCAAGTTCTTC	CASSQEPVTSKFF
TRBJ2-3	15	NA	TRBV6-5	NA	TGTGCCAGCAGTTACTCCGGACAGAGCACAGATACGCAGTATTTT	CASSYSGQSTDTQYF
TRBJ2-5	15	once	TRBV5-1	TRBD2	TGCGCCAGCGAAAAGTTAGCGGGAGGGTCAGAGACCCAGTACTTC	CASEKLAGGSETQYF
TRBJ2-1	16	NA	TRBV4-3	TRBD2	TGCGCCAGCAGCCAGGAGTGGGCTAGCGGGAGTCATGAGCAGTTCTTC	CASSQEWASGSHEQFF
TRBJ1-1	12	NA	TRBV5-4	NA	TGTGCCAGCAGCTTACCAGGAACTGAAGCTTTCTTT	CASSLPGTEAFF
TRBJ1-4	11	once	TRBV6-1	NA	TGTGCCAGCAGGGCCCCTAGGGCACTGTTTTTT	CASRAPRALFF
TRBJ2-7	16	many	TRBV5-1	NA	TGCGCCAGCAGCTTGGGACGAGGACACCCGACCTACGAGCAGTACTTC	CASSLGRGHPTYEQYF
TRBJ2-7	15	NA	TRBV19	NA	TGTGCCAGTAGTATCGCCGGGACATTCGCCTACGAGCAGTACTTC	CASSIAGTFAYEQYF
TRBJ2-1	16	NA	TRBV30	TRBD2	TGTGCCTGGAGTCCCAGCGGGAGGTGGGGCTACAATGAGCAGTTCTTC	CAWSPSGRWGYNEQFF
TRBJ2-4	18	few	TRBV7-2	NA	TGTGCCAGCAACCCGGGACGTAACCTTGTTTTGGCCAAAAACATTCAGTACTTC	CASNPGRNLVLAKNIQYF
TRBJ2-3	12	many	TRBV6-5	NA	TGTGCCAGCAGCCAGGGCACAGATACGCAGTATTTT	CASSQGTDTQYF
TRBJ1-2	12	NA	TRBV6-6	NA	TGTGCCAGCAGTCCCCGAGTCTATGGCTACACCTTC	CASSPRVYGYTF
TRBJ2-5	15	NA	TRBV6-5	NA	TGTGCCAGCAGTTACTCTCAGTATACTCCAGAGACCCAGTACTTC	CASSYSQYTPETQYF
TRBJ2-7	13	NA	TRBV7-7	NA	TGTGCTAGCAGCCAAACTGACAGTTTCGAGCAGTACTTC	CASSQTDSFEQYF
TRBJ2-3	13	NA	TRBV5-6	NA	TGTGCCAGCAGCTCCGGGTATTCGGATACGCAGTATTTT	CASSSGYSDTQYF
TRBJ1-5	15	NA	TRBV6-1	NA	TGTGCCAGCAGTGAATACGGAGAGGGCAATCAGCCCCAGCATTTT	CASSEYGEGNQPQHF
TRBJ2-1	17	NA	TRBV7-3	TRBD2	TGTGCCAGCAGCTTATACCCCGGGACTAGCGGGAGGGATGAGCAGTTCTTC	CASSLYPGTSGRDEQFF
TRBJ1-1	14	NA	TRBV4-3	TRBD1	TGCGCCAGCAGCTTTACAGGGGCGCGGACTGAAGCTTTCTTT	CASSFTGARTEAFF
TRBJ2-1	14	NA	TRBV6-5	NA	TGTGCCAGCAGTTACTCTCGCATGCACAATGAGCAGTTCTTC	CASSYSRMHNEQFF
TRBJ2-7	14	NA	TRBV6-6	NA	TGTGCCAGCACCCACGGGTCGGGCGGCTACGAGCAGTACTTC	CASTHGSGGYEQYF
TRBJ2-5	11	NA	TRBV30	NA	TGTGCCTGGAGGCGCCAAGAGACCCAGTACTTC	CAWRRQETQYF
TRBJ2-7	13	NA	TRBV15	NA	TGTGCCACCAGCAGAGACAGTTACTACGAGCAGTACTTC	CATSRDSYYEQYF
TRBJ2-1	15	NA	TRBV7-3	NA	TGTGCCAGCAGCGTACTAGCCGCCGCCTACAATGAGCAGTTCTTC	CASSVLAAAYNEQFF